The clone carrying this TCR beta chain was counted a few times. Its antigen remains unidentified. This entry belongs to a study of cytomegalovirus exposure and HLA in healthy donors. The PCR employed 60 Vbeta primers together with 13 Jbeta primers. TCRdb's copy holds only in-frame clones and misses some; the assay was immunoSEQ multiplex PCR. The sample lists about 250,000 clones, under 90% occurring once. Study-level results: Researchers counted around 170 TCR beta chains as cytomegalovirus-associated. As a later analysis revealed, the rate of TCR association differed by HLA locus, with DRB1 most and HLA-C fewest. Presence/absence analyses assumed roughly uniform sequencing depth across donors, which may not hold. A cluster of highly shared sequence variants was likely a sequencing artifact.

This CDR3 is built from 15 residues. Per the germline V gene, CDR1 is LNHNV and CDR2 is YYDKDF (reference sequence). The V end was cut by 1 base, the J end by 2 bases, with 12 bases between. The TCR originated in a girl under 10 years old in good health and CMV-seronegative. This rearrangement joins TRBV15 to TRBJ2-7, with D perhaps matching TRBD1 (6 bases). Sample: PBMCs. As DNA, the CDR3 is TGTGCCACCAGCAGAGCAGGGGATGGGACCTACGAGCAGTACTTC. Translating it yields CATSRAGDGTYEQYF.